The clone carrying this TCR beta chain has just a few counts. A junction boundary mismatches the germline segment, possibly from a read error. The investigators reverse transcribed all of the isolated RNA, so they sequenced expressed TCRB transcripts. Measured with immunoSEQ multiplex PCR; TCRdb has only the in-frame clones, and not every one. This sample carries nearly 250,000 clones, 11% to 15% of them seen once, and the ten largest clones take roughly 0.024%. These data are taken from a study of beta chain features in type 1 diabetes. Germline CDR1 is SSHAT and CDR2 is FNYEAQ (reference sequence). This CDR3 is built from 14 residues.

The TCR was taken from a woman between 40 and 55 years old in good health. The sequencing input was naive CD4+ T cells from blood. The gene calls are TRBV7-7 and TRBJ2-7; no firm D call. CDR3 amino acids: CASSPQEGSYEQYF. The CDR3 coding sequence is TGTGCTAGCAGCCCCCAGGAAGGCTCCTACGAGCAGTACTTC.